These 21 T cell receptor beta chains originate from one sample sequenced in a study of T cells after yellow fever vaccination (dated 2019 in TCRdb). Libraries were built with 5' RACE. The instrument was an Illumina NovaSeq 6000. TCRdb trimmed public reads at Q25 via fastp, called clones via MiXCR and kept in-frame beta chains. Rows with one shared CDR3 protein collapse into an entry with the most common genes and DNA. The sample table shows some 240,000 distinct CDR3 sequences, and about 3.7% are seen once. The top ten clones comprise around 20% of the sample. The meaning of the sample's treatment or condition label: live attenuated yellow fever vaccine strain. Material: PBMCs, obtained 15 days after the yellow fever booster vaccination. These receptors were collected from a man between 18 and 35 years old who received the YFV17D yellow fever vaccine.

This clonotype came up many times. The CDR3 DNA sequence: TGTGCCAGCAGTTACCTCGAGTCAGGGGCTAGGCAGTTCTTC. Amino acids: CASSYLESGARQFF. V and J are TRBV6-2 or TRBV6-3 and TRBJ2-1; a weak D match, TRBD1 (6 bases). From germline, CDR1 is MNHEY and CDR2 SVGEGT. The CDR3 extends over 14 amino acids. Trimming removed 2 bases at V and 12 bases at J, with 17 bases between.

This clonotype was detected many times. The rearrangement joins TRBV5-1 to TRBJ2-1; D is undetermined. The germline V gene has CDR1 SGHRS and CDR2 YFSETQ. The length of the CDR3 is 13 residues. With 5 bases removed from V and 0 bases from J, the gap between germline ends came to 6 bases. This CDR3 reads CASSKSSYNEQFF. The CDR3 coding sequence is TGCGCCAGCAGTAAGAGCTCCTACAATGAGCAGTTCTTC. Full variable domain (rest looked up from reference TRBV5-1 and TRBJ2-1): KAGVTQTPRYLIKTRGQQVTLSCSPISGHRSVSWYQQTPGQGLQFLFEYFSETQRNKGNFPGRFSGRQFSNSRSEMNVSTLELGDSALYLCASSKSSYNEQFFGPGTRLTVL.

This clonotype occurred a few times. V usage is TRBV5-6 and J usage is TRBJ1-5; 8 positions agree with TRBD1. With 6 bases clipped from V and 0 bases from J, the junction kept 11 bases outside the gene matches. Germline lookup yields CDR1 SGHDT and CDR2 YYEEEE. The CDR3 is 17 residues long. CDR3 residues: CASIGQGPHDSNQPQHF. DNA of the CDR3: TGTGCCAGCATCGGACAGGGCCCCCACGATAGCAATCAGCCCCAGCATTTT. Full variable domain (outside the CDR3, taken from reference TRBV5-6 and TRBJ1-5): DAGVTQSPTHLIKTRGQQVTLRCSPKSGHDTVSWYQQALGQGPQFIFQYYEEEERQRGNFPDRFSGHQFPNYSSELNVNALLLGDSALYLCASIGQGPHDSNQPQHFGDGTRLSIL.

This clonotype was counted at least ten times. The chain couples TRBV15 to TRBJ2-3; D possibly uses TRBD1 or TRBD2 (5 bases each). The CDR3 sequence is 16 residues long. With 2 bases removed from V and 5 bases from J, the gap between germline ends came to 17 bases. CDR1 is LNHNV and CDR2 is YYDKDF in the germline V gene (reference sequence). DNA for the CDR3: TGTGCCACCAGCAGACCATTGGGGGAAGGTAGAGATACGCAGTATTTT. This sequence encodes CATSRPLGEGRDTQYF.

This clonotype was seen at least ten times. The chain carries TRBV5-8 and TRBJ2-2; 9 positions agree with TRBD1. V trimming: 0 bases; J trimming: 4 bases; junction bases outside the gene matches: 7. Looked up from germline, CDR1 is SGHTS and CDR2 is YDEGEE. This CDR3 is 17 amino acids long. The CDR3 here is CASSLGPGQGSTGELFF. CDR3 coding DNA: TGTGCCAGCAGCTTGGGTCCGGGACAGGGCAGCACCGGGGAGCTGTTTTTT.

This clonotype was counted ten times or more. The chain recombines TRBV20-1 with TRBJ2-7; 11 bases are a match to TRBD2. The CDR3 spans 15 residues. Germline V lookup: CDR1 DFQATT, CDR2 SNEGSKA (reference sequence). V was pared by 4 bases and J by 2 bases, with 7 bases of the junction left unmatched. The chain's CDR3 is CSANPGTSGTYEQYF. The CDR3 DNA reads TGCAGTGCTAACCCCGGGACTAGCGGAACCTACGAGCAGTACTTC.

This clonotype appeared a few times. V gene TRBV5-1 combines with J gene TRBJ2-1, with D tentatively TRBD2 (5 bases). The CDR3 consists of 13 residues. Germline lookup yields CDR1 SGHRS and CDR2 YFSETQ. Deletions cut 2 bases from V and 8 bases from J, with 11 bases between. Here the CDR3 reads CASSFGSADEQFF. In DNA form, the CDR3 reads TGCGCCAGCAGCTTTGGGAGCGCCGATGAGCAGTTCTTC. Filled out from reference TRBV5-1 and TRBJ2-1, the complete variable domain reads KAGVTQTPRYLIKTRGQQVTLSCSPISGHRSVSWYQQTPGQGLQFLFEYFSETQRNKGNFPGRFSGRQFSNSRSEMNVSTLELGDSALYLCASSFGSADEQFFGPGTRLTVL.

This clonotype was seen ten or more times. The chain uses TRBV5-1 and TRBJ1-1; 8 positions agree with TRBD1. Trimming removed 3 bases from V and 3 bases from J; junction bases left unmatched: 7. There are 15 residues in the CDR3. CDR1 is SGHRS and CDR2 is YFSETQ in the germline V gene. CDR3 amino acids: CASSSTGVRDTEAFF. The CDR3 DNA reads as TGCGCCAGCAGCTCGACAGGGGTCCGGGACACTGAAGCTTTCTTT. The full variable domain, completed using reference TRBV5-1 and TRBJ1-1, is KAGVTQTPRYLIKTRGQQVTLSCSPISGHRSVSWYQQTPGQGLQFLFEYFSETQRNKGNFPGRFSGRQFSNSRSEMNVSTLELGDSALYLCASSSTGVRDTEAFFGQGTRLTVV.

This clonotype showed up many times. V and J are TRBV25-1 and TRBJ2-5, with 12 nucleotides matching TRBD1. Germline loops: CDR1 MGHDK, CDR2 SYGVNS. Trimming took 4 bases from V and 4 from J; bases not matched to a gene: 1. The CDR3 covers 14 residues. The CDR3 bases are TGTGCCAGCAGTGTGGGACAGGGGGCAGAGACCCAGTACTTC. Amino acids: CASSVGQGAETQYF. Looking up the rest from reference TRBV25-1 and TRBJ2-5 gives the full variable domain: EADIYQTPRYLVIGTGKKITLECSQTMGHDKMYWYQQDPGMELHLIHYSYGVNSTEKGDLSSESTVSRIRTEHFPLTLESARPSHTSQYLCASSVGQGAETQYFGPGTRLLVL.

This clonotype was observed many times. The V gene is TRBV28, the J gene TRBJ2-7; 7 bases fit TRBD1. CDR3 length: 15 amino acids. Trimming took 9 bases from V and 1 from J; bases not matched to a gene: 12. CDR1 is MDHEN, CDR2 SYDVKM, per germline. CDR3 DNA: TGTGCCAGGCCCGAGGGACAGACAGCATCCTACGAGCAGTACTTC. This sequence encodes CARPEGQTASYEQYF.

Many counts were recorded for this clonotype. The chain combines TRBV7-2 with TRBJ1-2; D is unresolved. This CDR3 has 13 amino acids. CDR1 is SGHTA and CDR2 is FQGNSA in the germline V gene. V dropped 2 bases and J dropped 4 bases, with 8 bases sitting between them. The CDR3 DNA reads as TGTGCCAGCAGCTTATCCGGGATCTATGGCTACACCTTC. Encoded protein: CASSLSGIYGYTF.

This chain uses TRBV29-1 with TRBJ2-3; 9 nucleotides agree with TRBD2. CDR1 SQVTM and CDR2 ANQGSEA come from the germline V gene. Trimming cost V 4 bases and J 4 bases; bases outside gene matches: 6. The CDR3 is 14 amino acids. CDR3 in DNA: TGCAGCGTTGGTCTAGCGGGATCGGCAGATACGCAGTATTTT. Its translation is CSVGLAGSADTQYF.

This clonotype was counted many times. The gene calls are TRBV24-1 and TRBJ2-2; weak D call: TRBD2 (6 bases). The V and J ends lost 8 bases and 3 bases respectively, with 9 bases between them. Germline-derived CDR1 and CDR2 are KGHDR and SFDVKD. CDR3 length: 13 residues. As DNA, the CDR3 is TGTGCCACCACTGGCGGGGACACCGGGGAGCTGTTTTTT. Translated, it gives CATTGGDTGELFF.

The chain recombines TRBV27 with TRBJ2-3, with TRBD1 matching over 8 bases. The CDR3 covers 14 residues. After removal of 2 bases from V and 6 bases from J, the junction contained 4 bases not matched to a gene. Looked up from germline, CDR1 is MNHEY and CDR2 is SMNVEV (reference sequence). The CDR3 loop reads CASSLGRGPDTQYF. Here the CDR3 DNA reads TGTGCCAGCAGTTTAGGCAGGGGGCCTGATACGCAGTATTTT.

The sample holds a few counts of this clonotype. This chain uses TRBV29-1 with TRBJ2-3; the match to TRBD1 covers 7 bases. The J segment lost 6 bases and the V segment lost 2 bases, leaving 2 bases of the junction unmatched. Germline values: CDR1 SQVTM, CDR2 ANQGSEA. This CDR3 is 12 amino acids long. The CDR3 protein is CSVEKTGDTQYF. CDR3 sequence (DNA): TGCAGCGTTGAAAAGACAGGGGATACGCAGTATTTT.

This clonotype has more than one count but fewer than ten. This sequence joins TRBV19 and TRBJ2-5; 11 positions match TRBD1. The junction had 7 bases not matched to a gene; V was cut back by 7 bases and J by 3 bases. In germline, CDR1 is LNHDA, CDR2 SQIVND (reference sequence). The CDR3 covers 15 residues. In DNA, the CDR3 is TGTGCCAGTAATCCCGGGACAGGGGGAAAAGAGACCCAGTACTTC. Residues: CASNPGTGGKETQYF.

This clonotype was counted ten times or more. This chain links TRBV12-3 or TRBV12-4 with TRBJ1-5; D unclear. The CDR3 sequence is 13 residues long. Trimming pared 7 bases from V and 5 bases from J, leaving 12 bases between. This CDR3 is CASTMGRDQPQHF. The CDR3 region has the DNA TGTGCCAGCACCATGGGGAGGGATCAGCCCCAGCATTTT.

This clonotype has a count of ten or more. The chain has TRBV12-3 or TRBV12-4 and TRBJ2-3; D is possibly TRBD1 (6 bases). Trimming pared 7 bases from V and 3 bases from J, leaving 14 bases between. The CDR3 consists of 14 residues. CDR3 region: CASTSTGGTDTQYF. The CDR3 region has the DNA TGTGCCAGCACCTCGACAGGCGGGACAGATACGCAGTATTTT.

This clonotype was seen a handful of times. This rearrangement joins TRBV5-1 to TRBJ2-1; 10 positions match TRBD2. With V trimmed by 4 bases and J by 4 bases, 5 bases remained unmatched. The CDR3 runs to 15 residues. Germline lookup yields CDR1 SGHRS and CDR2 YFSETQ. The CDR3 DNA reads TGCGCCAGCAGCCCAACTAGCGGGGCGTACAATGAGCAGTTCTTC. Its protein is CASSPTSGAYNEQFF.

This clonotype was picked up many times. The J gene is TRBJ2-3, the V gene TRBV7-9; 8 nucleotides agree with TRBD2. The CDR3 extends over 14 amino acids. Germline trimming cut 8 bases from V and 3 bases from J; bases unmatched to any gene: 7. From germline, CDR1 is SEHNR and CDR2 FQNEAQ (reference sequence). CDR3 region: CASSDGGVTDTQYF. In DNA form, the CDR3 reads TGTGCCAGCTCTGACGGGGGGGTTACAGATACGCAGTATTTT.

This clonotype was found many times. The V call is TRBV5-1, the J call TRBJ1-2; tentatively, D is TRBD1 (6 bases). Germline CDR1 reads SGHRS; CDR2 reads YFSETQ. The CDR3 has 16 residues. The germline V and J ends were trimmed by 2 bases and 0 bases, with 14 bases remaining between them. CDR3 coding DNA: TGCGCCAGCAGCTTCGACAGGCCCCTTGCTAACTATGGCTACACCTTC. Encoded protein: CASSFDRPLANYGYTF.